Below, one TCR beta chain is given with its context. Deletions cut 3 bases from V and 6 bases from J, with 12 bases between. CDR1 MGHDK and CDR2 SYGVNS come from the germline V gene. The CDR3 extends over 14 amino acids. This sample is drawn from a study of T-cell reconstitution after alpha-beta-depleted transplantation in children. A library of TCRbeta sequences, prepared with unique molecular identifiers, was generated. Using its own MiXCR run on the PCR reads, TCRdb lists one record per CDR3 protein. The sample shows around 490,000 distinct CDR3 sequences, about an eighth of them seen only once. The TCR comes from a female patient aged 2-10 years who had a stem cell transplant for aplastic anemia, so the T cells may come from the graft donor. The V call is TRBV25-1, the J call TRBJ2-1; D may correspond to TRBD1 or TRBD2 (5 bases each). Specimen: PBMCs, mostly from graft donor cells, collected 180 days after TCRalphabeta/CD19-depleted stem cell transplant. The CDR3 DNA sequence: TGTGCCAGCAGTGATTTCGGGGCGAGCAATGAGCAGTTCTTC. It yields the protein CASSDFGASNEQFF.